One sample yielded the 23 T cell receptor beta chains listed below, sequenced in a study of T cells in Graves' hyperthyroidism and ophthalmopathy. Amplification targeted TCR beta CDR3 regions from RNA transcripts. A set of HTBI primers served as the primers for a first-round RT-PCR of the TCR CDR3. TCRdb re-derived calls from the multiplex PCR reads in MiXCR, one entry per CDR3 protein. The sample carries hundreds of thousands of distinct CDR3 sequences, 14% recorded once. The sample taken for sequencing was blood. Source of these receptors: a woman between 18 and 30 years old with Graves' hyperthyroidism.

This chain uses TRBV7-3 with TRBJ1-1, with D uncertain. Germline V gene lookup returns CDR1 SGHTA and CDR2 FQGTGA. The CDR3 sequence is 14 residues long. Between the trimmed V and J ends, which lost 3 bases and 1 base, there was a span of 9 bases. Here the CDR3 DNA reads TGTGCCAGCAGCTTCGACGGAAAGAACACTGAAGCTTTCTTT. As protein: CASSFDGKNTEAFF.

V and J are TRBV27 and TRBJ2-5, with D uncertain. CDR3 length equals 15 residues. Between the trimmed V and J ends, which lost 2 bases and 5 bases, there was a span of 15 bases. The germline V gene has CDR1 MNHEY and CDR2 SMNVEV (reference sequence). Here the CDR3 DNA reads TGTGCCAGCAGTTTAGATGAGGAAGGAAAGGAGACCCAGTACTTC. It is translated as CASSLDEEGKETQYF.

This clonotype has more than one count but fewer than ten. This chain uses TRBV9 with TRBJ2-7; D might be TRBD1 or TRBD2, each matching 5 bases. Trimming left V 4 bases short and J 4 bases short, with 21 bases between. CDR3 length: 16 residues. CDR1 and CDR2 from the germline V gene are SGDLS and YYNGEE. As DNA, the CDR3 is TGTGCCAGCAGCCCCCCGGCCGCGAGAGGGGTTTACGAGCAGTACTTC. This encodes CASSPPAARGVYEQYF.

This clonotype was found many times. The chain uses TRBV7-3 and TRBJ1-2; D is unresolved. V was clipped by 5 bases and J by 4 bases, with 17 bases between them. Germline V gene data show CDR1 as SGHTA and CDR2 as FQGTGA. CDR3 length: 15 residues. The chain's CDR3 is CASSPHAGSAYGYTF. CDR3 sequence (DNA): TGTGCCAGCAGCCCCCACGCGGGATCGGCCTATGGCTACACCTTC.

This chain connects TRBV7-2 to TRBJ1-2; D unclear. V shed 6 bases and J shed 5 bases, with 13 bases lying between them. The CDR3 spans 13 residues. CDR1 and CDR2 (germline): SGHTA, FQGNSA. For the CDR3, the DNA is TGTGCCAGCAGTCTTAACAGAGTATATGGCTACACCTTC. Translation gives CASSLNRVYGYTF.

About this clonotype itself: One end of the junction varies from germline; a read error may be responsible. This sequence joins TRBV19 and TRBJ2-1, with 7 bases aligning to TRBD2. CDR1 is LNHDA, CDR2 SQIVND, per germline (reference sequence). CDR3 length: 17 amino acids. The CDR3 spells CVSIPNGGRAFQNEQFF. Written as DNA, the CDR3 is TGTGTCAGTATCCCTAACGGGGGGAGGGCCTTTCAGAATGAGCAGTTCTTC.

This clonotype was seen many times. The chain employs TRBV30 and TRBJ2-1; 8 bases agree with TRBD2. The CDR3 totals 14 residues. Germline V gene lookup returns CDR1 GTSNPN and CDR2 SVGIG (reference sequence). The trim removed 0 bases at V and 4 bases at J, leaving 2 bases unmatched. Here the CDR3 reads CAWSVLAAYNEQFF. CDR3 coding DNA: TGTGCCTGGAGTGTACTAGCGGCGTACAATGAGCAGTTCTTC.

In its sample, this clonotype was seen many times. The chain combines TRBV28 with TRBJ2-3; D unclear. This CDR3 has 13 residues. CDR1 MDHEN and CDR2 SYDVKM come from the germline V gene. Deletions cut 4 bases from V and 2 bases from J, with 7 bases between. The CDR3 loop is CASSWTYTDTQYF. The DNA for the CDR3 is TGTGCCAGCAGTTGGACCTACACAGATACGCAGTATTTT.

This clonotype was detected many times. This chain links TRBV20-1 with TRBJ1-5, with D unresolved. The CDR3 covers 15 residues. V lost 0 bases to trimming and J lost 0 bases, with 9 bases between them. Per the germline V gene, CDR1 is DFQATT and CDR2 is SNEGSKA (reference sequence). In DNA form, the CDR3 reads TGCAGTGCTAGAGAGATAGACTATAGCAATCAGCCCCAGCATTTT. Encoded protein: CSAREIDYSNQPQHF.

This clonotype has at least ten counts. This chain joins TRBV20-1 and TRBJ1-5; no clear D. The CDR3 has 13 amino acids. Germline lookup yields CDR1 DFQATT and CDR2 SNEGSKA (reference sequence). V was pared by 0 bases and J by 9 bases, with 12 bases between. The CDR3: CSARDGPGWPQHF. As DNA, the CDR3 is TGCAGTGCTAGAGATGGCCCGGGTTGGCCCCAGCATTTT.

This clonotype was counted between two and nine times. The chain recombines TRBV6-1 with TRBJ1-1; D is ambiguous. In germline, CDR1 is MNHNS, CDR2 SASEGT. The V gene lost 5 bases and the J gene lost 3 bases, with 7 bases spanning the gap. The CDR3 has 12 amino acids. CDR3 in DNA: TGTGCCAGCAGTTATGCGGACACTGAAGCTTTCTTT. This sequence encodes CASSYADTEAFF.

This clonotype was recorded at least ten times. CDR3 sequence: CASRKGATDQPQHF. The DNA for the CDR3 is TGTGCCAGCCGTAAGGGGGCAACGGATCAGCCCCAGCATTTT. The rearrangement joins TRBV12-3 or TRBV12-4 to TRBJ1-5, with 7 bases lining up with TRBD1. This CDR3 is built from 14 residues. Losses at the gene ends were 8 bases for V and 5 bases for J; bases not matched to a gene: 9.

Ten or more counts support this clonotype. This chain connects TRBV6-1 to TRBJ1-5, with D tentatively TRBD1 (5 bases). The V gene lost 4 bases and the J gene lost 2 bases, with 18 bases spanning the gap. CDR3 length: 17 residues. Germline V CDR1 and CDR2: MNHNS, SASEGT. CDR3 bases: TGTGCCAGCAGTGCCGAGGTAGGGGCGGTCGGCAATCAGCCCCAGCATTTT. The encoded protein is CASSAEVGAVGNQPQHF.

DNA of the CDR3: TGCGCCAGCAGCCCTGTCTTCGGGAGGCGGACTAATGAAAAACTGTTTTTT. Its translation is CASSPVFGRRTNEKLFF. V usage is TRBV4-1 and J usage is TRBJ1-4, with unresolved D. V dropped 4 bases and J dropped 2 bases, with 17 bases sitting between them. The CDR3 runs 17 residues. Germline CDR1 is MGHRA and CDR2 is YSYEKL.

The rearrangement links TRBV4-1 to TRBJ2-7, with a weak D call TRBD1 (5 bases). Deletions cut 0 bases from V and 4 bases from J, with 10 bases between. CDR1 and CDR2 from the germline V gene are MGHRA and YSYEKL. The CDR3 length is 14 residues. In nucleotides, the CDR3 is TGCGCCAGCAGCCAAGAACCGGCAGGGTACGAGCAGTACTTC. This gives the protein CASSQEPAGYEQYF.

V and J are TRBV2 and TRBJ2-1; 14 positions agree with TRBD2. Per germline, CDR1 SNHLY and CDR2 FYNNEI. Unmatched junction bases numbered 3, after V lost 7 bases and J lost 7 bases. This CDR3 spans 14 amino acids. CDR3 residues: CASTTSGGENEQFF. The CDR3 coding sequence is TGTGCCAGCACGACTAGCGGGGGGGAAAATGAGCAGTTCTTC.

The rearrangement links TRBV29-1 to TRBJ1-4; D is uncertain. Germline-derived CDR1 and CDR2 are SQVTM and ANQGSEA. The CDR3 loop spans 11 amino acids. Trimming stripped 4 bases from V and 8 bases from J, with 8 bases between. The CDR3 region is CSVGVGEKLFF. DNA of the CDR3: TGCAGCGTTGGGGTAGGGGAAAAACTGTTTTTT.

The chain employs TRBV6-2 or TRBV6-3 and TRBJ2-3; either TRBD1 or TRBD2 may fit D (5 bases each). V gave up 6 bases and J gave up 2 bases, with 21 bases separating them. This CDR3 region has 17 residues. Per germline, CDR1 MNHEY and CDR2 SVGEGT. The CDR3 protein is CASSRRYGTLITDTQYF. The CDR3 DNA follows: TGTGCCAGCAGCCGAAGGTACGGGACCCTCATCACAGATACGCAGTATTTT.

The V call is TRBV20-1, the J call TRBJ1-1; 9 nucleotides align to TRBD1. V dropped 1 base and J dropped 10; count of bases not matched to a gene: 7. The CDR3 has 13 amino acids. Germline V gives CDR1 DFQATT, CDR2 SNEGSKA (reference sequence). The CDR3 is CSARGGWDRVAFF. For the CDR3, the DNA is TGCAGTGCTAGAGGGGGTTGGGACAGGGTAGCTTTCTTT.

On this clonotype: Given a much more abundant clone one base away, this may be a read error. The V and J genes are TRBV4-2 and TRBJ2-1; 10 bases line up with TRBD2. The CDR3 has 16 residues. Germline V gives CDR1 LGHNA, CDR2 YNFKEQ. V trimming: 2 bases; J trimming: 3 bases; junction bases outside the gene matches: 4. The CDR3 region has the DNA TGTGCCAGCAGCCAACGCGGGACTAGCGTCTACAATGAGCAGTTCTTC. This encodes CASSQRGTSVYNEQFF.

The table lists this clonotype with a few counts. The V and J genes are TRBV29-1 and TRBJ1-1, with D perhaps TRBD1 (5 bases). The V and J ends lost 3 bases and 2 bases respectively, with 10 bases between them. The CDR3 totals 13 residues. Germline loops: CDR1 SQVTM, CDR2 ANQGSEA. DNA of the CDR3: TGCAGCGTTGAGGGACCGGGAAACACTGAAGCTTTCTTT. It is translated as CSVEGPGNTEAFF.

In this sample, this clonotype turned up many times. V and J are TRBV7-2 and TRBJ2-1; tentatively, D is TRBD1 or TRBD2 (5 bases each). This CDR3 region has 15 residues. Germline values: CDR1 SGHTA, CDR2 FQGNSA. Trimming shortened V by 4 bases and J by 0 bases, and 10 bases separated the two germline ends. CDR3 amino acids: CASSWDHSSYNEQFF. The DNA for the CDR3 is TGTGCCAGCAGCTGGGACCATAGCTCCTACAATGAGCAGTTCTTC.

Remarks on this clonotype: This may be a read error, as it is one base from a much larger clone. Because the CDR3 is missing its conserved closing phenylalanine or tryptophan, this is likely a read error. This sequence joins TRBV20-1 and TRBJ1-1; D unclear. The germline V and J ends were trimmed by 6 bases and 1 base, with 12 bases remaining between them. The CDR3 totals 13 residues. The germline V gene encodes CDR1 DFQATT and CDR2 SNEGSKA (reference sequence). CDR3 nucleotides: TGCAGTGCCATCCGACCTGGGAACACTGAAGCTTTCTTA. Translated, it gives CSAIRPGNTEAFL.